This T cell receptor beta chain was found in a study of T cell changes during pregnancy in multiple sclerosis. This clone appeared a single time. Profiled with immunoSEQ multiplex PCR; TCRdb holds only in-frame clones, not every one. Of more than 90,000 clones in the sample, 75% to 95% were seen once. CDR3 size: 13 residues. This TCR derives from a female donor with multiple sclerosis, enrolled in a pregnancy study. The rearrangement uses TRBV21-1 and TRBJ1-2; TRBD1 was called by the table and not checked on the DNA. TRBV21-1 is a listed pseudogene. Sequenced material: peripheral blood, taken in the second trimester of pregnancy. CDR3 sequence (DNA): TGTGCCAGCAGCAGTCCAGGGTACTATGGCTACACCTTC. Translating it yields CASSSPGYYGYTF.